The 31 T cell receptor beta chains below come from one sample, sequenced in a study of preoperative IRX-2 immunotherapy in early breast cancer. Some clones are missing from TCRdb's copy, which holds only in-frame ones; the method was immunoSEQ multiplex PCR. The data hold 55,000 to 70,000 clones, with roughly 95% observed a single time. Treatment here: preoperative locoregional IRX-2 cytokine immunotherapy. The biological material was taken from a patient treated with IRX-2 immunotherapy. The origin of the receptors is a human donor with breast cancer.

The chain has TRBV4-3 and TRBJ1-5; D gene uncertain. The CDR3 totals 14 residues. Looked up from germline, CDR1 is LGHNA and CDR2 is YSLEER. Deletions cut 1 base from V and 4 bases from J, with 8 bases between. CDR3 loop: CASSQGLGNQPQHF. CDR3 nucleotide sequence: TGCGCCAGCAGCCAAGGTTTAGGAAATCAGCCCCAGCATTTT.

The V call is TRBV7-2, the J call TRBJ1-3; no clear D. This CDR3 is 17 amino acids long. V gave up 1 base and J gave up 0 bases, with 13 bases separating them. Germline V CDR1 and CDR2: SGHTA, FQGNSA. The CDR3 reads CASSLVVGGFSGNTIYF. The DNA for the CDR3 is TGTGCCAGCAGCTTAGTTGTAGGCGGGTTCTCTGGAAACACCATATATTTT.

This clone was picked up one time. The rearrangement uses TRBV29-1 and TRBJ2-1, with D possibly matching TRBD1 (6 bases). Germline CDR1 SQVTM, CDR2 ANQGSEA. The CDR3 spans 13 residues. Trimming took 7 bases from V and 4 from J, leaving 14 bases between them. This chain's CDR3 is CSAIGQRYNEQFF. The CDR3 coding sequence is TGCAGCGCTATTGGACAGAGATACAATGAGCAGTTCTTC.

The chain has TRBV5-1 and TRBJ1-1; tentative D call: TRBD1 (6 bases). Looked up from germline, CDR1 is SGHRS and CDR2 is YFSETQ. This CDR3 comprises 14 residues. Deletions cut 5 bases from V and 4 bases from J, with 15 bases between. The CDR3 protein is CASRKDQGTTEAFF. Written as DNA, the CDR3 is TGCGCCAGCAGAAAGGACCAGGGGACCACTGAAGCTTTCTTT.

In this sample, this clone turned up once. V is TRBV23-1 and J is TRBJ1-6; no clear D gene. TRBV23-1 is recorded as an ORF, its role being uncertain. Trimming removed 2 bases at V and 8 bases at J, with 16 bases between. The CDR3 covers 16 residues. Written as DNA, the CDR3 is TGCGCCAGCAGTCAAAGCCCCCCGTGCTTGCATTCACCCCTCCACTTT. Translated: CASSQSPPCLHSPLHF.

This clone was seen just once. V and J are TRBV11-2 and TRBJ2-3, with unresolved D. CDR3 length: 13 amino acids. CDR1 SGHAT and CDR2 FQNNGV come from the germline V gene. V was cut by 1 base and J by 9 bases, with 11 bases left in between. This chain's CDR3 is CASSLVTTHTQYF. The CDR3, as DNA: TGTGCCAGCAGCTTAGTAACCACCCACACGCAGTATTTT.

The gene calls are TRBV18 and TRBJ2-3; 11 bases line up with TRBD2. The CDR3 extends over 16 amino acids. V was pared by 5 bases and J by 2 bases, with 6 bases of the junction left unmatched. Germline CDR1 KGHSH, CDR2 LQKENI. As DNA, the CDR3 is TGTGCCAGCTCATCAAGACTAGCGGGGTCCACAGATACGCAGTATTTT. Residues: CASSSRLAGSTDTQYF.

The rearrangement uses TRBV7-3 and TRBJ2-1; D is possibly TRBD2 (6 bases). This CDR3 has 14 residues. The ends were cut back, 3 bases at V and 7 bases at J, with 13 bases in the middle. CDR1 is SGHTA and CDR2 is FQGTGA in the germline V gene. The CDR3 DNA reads TGTGCCAGCAGCTTGGTACGGGGAGGTAATGAGCAGTTCTTC. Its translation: CASSLVRGGNEQFF.

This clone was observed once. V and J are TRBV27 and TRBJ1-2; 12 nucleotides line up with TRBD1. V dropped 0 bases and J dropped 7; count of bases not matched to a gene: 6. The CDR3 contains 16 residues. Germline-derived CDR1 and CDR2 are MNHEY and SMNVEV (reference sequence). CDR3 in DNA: TGTGCCAGCAGTTTATCGGGGGGGACAGGGGGCGTTGGCTACACCTTC. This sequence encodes CASSLSGGTGGVGYTF.

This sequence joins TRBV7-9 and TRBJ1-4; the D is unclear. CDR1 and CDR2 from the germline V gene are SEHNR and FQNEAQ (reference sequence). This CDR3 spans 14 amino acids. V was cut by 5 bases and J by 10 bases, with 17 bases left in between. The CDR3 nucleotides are TGTGCCAGCAGCCCAACAGAGCTCTGGGGAAAACTGTTTTTT. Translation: CASSPTELWGKLFF.

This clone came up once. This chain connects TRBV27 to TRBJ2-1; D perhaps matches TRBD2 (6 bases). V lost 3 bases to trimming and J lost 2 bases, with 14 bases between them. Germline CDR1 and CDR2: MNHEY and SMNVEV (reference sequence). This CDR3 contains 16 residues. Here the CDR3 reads CASSFVPAGPYNEQFF. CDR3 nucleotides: TGTGCCAGCAGTTTTGTCCCCGCGGGACCCTACAATGAGCAGTTCTTC.

The CDR3 nucleotides read TGCGCCAGCAGCTTGGCCCCCGACACCGGGGAGCTGTTTTTT. Protein product: CASSLAPDTGELFF. This chain uses TRBV5-1 with TRBJ2-2; D not certain. CDR3 length: 14 residues. The germline V and J ends were trimmed by 0 bases and 3 bases, with 6 bases remaining between them. Germline-derived CDR1 and CDR2 are SGHRS and YFSETQ. Using reference TRBV5-1 and TRBJ2-2 for the parts outside the CDR3, the full variable domain is KAGVTQTPRYLIKTRGQQVTLSCSPISGHRSVSWYQQTPGQGLQFLFEYFSETQRNKGNFPGRFSGRQFSNSRSEMNVSTLELGDSALYLCASSLAPDTGELFFGEGSRLTVL.

CDR3 loop: CASSPLSSGGKTDTQYF. The CDR3 DNA follows: TGTGCCAGCTCACCACTGTCTAGCGGGGGCAAGACAGATACGCAGTATTTT. The rearrangement links TRBV18 to TRBJ2-3; 10 positions match TRBD2. Germline-derived CDR1 and CDR2 are KGHSH and LQKENI. The CDR3 length is 17 residues. V gave up 1 base and J gave up 3 bases; unmatched junction bases: 7.

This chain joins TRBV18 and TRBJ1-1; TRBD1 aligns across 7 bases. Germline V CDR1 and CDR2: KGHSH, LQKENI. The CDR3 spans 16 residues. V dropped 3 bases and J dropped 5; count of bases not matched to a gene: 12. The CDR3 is CASSPLPDRVYTEAFF. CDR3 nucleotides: TGTGCCAGCTCACCTCTGCCTGACAGGGTTTATACTGAAGCTTTCTTT.

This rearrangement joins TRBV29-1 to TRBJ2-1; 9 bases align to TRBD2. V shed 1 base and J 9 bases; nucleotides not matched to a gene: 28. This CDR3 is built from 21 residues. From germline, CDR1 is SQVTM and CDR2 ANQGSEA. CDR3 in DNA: TGCAGCGTTGAAGGTCCACGCTCGGGCGGGAGGGCCCTAGGGTCGTATAGTGAGCAGTTCTTC. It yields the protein CSVEGPRSGGRALGSYSEQFF.

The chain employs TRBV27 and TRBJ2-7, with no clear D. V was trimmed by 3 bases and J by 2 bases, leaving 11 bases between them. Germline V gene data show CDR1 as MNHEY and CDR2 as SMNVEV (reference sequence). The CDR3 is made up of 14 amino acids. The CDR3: CASSFLRSPYEQYF. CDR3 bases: TGTGCCAGCAGTTTTTTGAGGTCCCCCTACGAGCAGTACTTC.

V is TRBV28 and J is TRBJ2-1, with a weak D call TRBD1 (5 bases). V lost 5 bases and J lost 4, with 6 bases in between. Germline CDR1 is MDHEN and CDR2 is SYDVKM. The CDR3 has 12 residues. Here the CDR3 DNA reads TGTGCCAGCAGTCGACAGTACAATGAGCAGTTCTTC. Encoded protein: CASSRQYNEQFF.

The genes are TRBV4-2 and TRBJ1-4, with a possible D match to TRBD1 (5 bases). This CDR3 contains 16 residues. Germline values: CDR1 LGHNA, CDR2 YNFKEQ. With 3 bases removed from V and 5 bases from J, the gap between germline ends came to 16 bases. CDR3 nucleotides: TGTGCCAGCAGCCAGCCACAACCGGGGGAAAATGAAAAACTGTTTTTT. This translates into CASSQPQPGENEKLFF.

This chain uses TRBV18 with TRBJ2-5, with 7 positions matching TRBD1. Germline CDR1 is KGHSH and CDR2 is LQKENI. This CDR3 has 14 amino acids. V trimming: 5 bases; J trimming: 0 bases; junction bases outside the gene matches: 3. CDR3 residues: CASSARGHQETQYF. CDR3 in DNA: TGTGCCAGCTCAGCGAGGGGGCACCAAGAGACCCAGTACTTC.

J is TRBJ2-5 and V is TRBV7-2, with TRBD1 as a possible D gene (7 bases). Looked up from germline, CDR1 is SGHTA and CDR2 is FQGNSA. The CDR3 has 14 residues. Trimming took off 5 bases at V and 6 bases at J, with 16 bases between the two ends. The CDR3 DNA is TGTGCCAGCAGCCCCAACAGGGGCGGGAAGACCCAGTACTTC. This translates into CASSPNRGGKTQYF.

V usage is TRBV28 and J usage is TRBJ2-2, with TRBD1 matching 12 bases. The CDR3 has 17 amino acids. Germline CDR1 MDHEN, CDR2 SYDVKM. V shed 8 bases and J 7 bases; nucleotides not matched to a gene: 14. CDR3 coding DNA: TGTGCCAGCCAACCATGGGGGGGACAGGGGGCGAACGGGGAGCTGTTTTTT. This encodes CASQPWGGQGANGELFF.

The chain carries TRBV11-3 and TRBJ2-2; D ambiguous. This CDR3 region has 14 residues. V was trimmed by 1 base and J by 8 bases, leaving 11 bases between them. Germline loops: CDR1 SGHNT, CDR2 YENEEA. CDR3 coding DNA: TGTGCCAGCAGCTTAGGCTCAGATGCGGGGGAGCTGTTTTTT. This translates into CASSLGSDAGELFF. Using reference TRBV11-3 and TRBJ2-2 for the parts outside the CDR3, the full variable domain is EAGVVQSPRYKIIEKKQPVAFWCNPISGHNTLYWYLQNLGQGPELLIRYENEEAVDDSQLPKDRFSAERLKGVDSTLKIQPAELGDSAVYLCASSLGSDAGELFFGEGSRLTVL.

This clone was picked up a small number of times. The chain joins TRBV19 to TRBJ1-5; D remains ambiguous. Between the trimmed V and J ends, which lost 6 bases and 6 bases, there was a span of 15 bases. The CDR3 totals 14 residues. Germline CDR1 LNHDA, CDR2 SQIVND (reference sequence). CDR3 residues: CASRPVAAGQPQHF. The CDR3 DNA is TGTGCCAGTAGACCTGTCGCGGCGGGTCAGCCCCAGCATTTT.

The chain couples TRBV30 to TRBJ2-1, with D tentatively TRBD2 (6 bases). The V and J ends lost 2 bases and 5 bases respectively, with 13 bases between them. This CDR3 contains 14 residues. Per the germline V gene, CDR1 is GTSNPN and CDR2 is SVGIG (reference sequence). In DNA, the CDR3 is TGTGCCTGGAGTAGGTTAGTAGCGGACAATGAGCAGTTCTTC. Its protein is CAWSRLVADNEQFF.

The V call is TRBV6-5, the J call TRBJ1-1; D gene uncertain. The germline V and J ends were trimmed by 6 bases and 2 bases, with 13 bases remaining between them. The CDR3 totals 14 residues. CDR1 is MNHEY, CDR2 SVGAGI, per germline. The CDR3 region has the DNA TGTGCCAGCAGAGAAATCGTGGGCAACACTGAAGCTTTCTTT. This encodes CASREIVGNTEAFF.

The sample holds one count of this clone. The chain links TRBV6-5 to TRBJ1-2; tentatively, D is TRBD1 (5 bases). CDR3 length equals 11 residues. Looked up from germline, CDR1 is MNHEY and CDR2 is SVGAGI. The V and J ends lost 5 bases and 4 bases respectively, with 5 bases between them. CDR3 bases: TGTGCCAGCAGTGACAGCTATGGCTACACCTTC. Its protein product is CASSDSYGYTF.

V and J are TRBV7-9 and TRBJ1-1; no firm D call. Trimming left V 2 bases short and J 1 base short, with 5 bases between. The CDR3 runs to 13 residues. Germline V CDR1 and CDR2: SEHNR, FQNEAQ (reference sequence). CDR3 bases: TGTGCCAGCAGCTTAAGATCGAACACTGAAGCTTTCTTT. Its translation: CASSLRSNTEAFF.

The CDR3: CSVDIGGQGGGYTF. The CDR3 region has the DNA TGCAGCGTTGACATAGGAGGGCAGGGAGGTGGCTACACCTTC. The rearrangement links TRBV29-1 to TRBJ1-2; TRBD1 is a possible D gene (5 bases). Germline loops: CDR1 SQVTM, CDR2 ANQGSEA. Trimming stripped 3 bases from V and 7 bases from J, with 18 bases between. CDR3 length: 14 residues.

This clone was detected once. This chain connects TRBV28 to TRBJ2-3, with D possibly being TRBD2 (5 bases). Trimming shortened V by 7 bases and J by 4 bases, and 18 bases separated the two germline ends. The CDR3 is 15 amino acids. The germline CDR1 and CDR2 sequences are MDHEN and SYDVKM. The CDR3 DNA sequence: TGTGCCAGCACCCTCCCGGCGGGCTTACCAGATACGCAGTATTTT. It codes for CASTLPAGLPDTQYF.

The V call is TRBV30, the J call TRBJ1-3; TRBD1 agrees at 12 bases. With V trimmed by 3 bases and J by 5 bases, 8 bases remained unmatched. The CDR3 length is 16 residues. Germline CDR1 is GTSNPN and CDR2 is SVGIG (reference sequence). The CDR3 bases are TGTGCCTGGAGCCACTCGGGGACAGGGGGCAGAAACACCATATATTTT. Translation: CAWSHSGTGGRNTIYF.

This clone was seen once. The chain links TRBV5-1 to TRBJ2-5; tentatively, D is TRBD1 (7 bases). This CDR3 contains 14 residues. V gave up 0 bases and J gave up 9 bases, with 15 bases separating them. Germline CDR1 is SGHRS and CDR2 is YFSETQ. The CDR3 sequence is CASSLAQARGAQYF. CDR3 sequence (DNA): TGCGCCAGCAGCTTGGCACAGGCCAGGGGGGCCCAGTACTTC.